This T cell receptor beta chain was recorded in a study of vaccination and CD4 T cells after COVID-19. About the research overall: Of the convalescent patients, who were SARS-CoV-2 positive by nasal swab PCR, about 10 had mild and one severe disease. For post-vaccine samples, collection took place a median about 72 days after dose two, ranging from 14 to 241.

A single record per CDR3 protein comes from TCRdb applying MiXCR to the PCR reads. Here the sample spans 20,000 to 25,000 distinct CDR3 sequences, approximately 57% being singletons. A few counts support this clonotype. Sequenced here: CD4+ T cells from blood, sampled before SARS-CoV-2 vaccination. This TCR was recovered from a human donor who had recovered from COVID-19.

This chain's CDR3 is CASSQDIGGGAYQPQHF. The CDR3 bases are TGCGCCAGCAGCCAAGATATCGGTGGGGGCGCCTATCAGCCCCAGCATTTT. This chain joins TRBV4-3 and TRBJ1-5; tentative D call: TRBD1 (6 bases). V was clipped by 0 bases and J by 5 bases, with 17 bases between them. Per the germline V gene, CDR1 is LGHNA and CDR2 is YSLEER. This CDR3 spans 17 amino acids.